Shown below are 19 T cell receptor beta chains from a single sample sequenced in a study of T-cell memory formation after mild COVID-19. MiXCR, applied by TCRdb to the 5' RACE reads, yields one record per CDR3 protein. The sample consists of about 250,000 distinct CDR3 sequences, about 16% of them appearing once. Sequences were obtained from PBMCs or a T cell subset sorted from them (not recorded which). The origin of the receptors is an adult woman who had mild COVID-19 (a few samples of this study predate the infection). Cell type and time point are not known.

This clonotype was counted a few times. The chain has TRBV3-1 and TRBJ1-1; TRBD1 might be the D (6 bases). The V end lost 7 bases, the J end lost 4 bases, and 16 bases lay between the germline ends. Germline assignment: CDR1 LGHDT and CDR2 YNNKEL (reference sequence). The CDR3 is made up of 14 amino acids. CDR3 protein: CASKGEGGTTEAFF. As DNA, the CDR3 is TGTGCCAGCAAGGGAGAGGGGGGGACCACTGAAGCTTTCTTT.

The V and J genes are TRBV20-1 and TRBJ2-5, with 9 nucleotides matching TRBD1. Germline V lookup: CDR1 DFQATT, CDR2 SNEGSKA (reference sequence). The CDR3 has 14 residues. V lost 4 bases and J lost 1; bases outside the gene matches: 4. The CDR3 DNA follows: TGCAGTGCTAAGTGGGGACAGGGCCAAGAGACCCAGTACTTC. Amino acid sequence: CSAKWGQGQETQYF.

CDR3 coding DNA: TGTGCCAGCAGCTTAGGCCCGTACTATGGCTACACCTTC. Protein: CASSLGPYYGYTF. The rearrangement uses TRBV7-3 and TRBJ1-2; D unresolved. CDR3 length: 13 residues. Germline CDR1 reads SGHTA; CDR2 reads FQGTGA. The germline V and J ends were trimmed by 2 bases and 3 bases, with 7 bases remaining between them. The full variable domain, completed using reference TRBV7-3 and TRBJ1-2, is GAGVSQTPSNKVTEKGKYVELRCDPISGHTALYWYRQSLGQGPEFLIYFQGTGAADDSGLPNDRFFAVRPEGSVSTLKIQRTERGDSAVYLCASSLGPYYGYTFGSGTRLTVV.

The CDR3 DNA is TGCGCCAGCAGCTTGATACAGGGGGTCTCTGGGGCCAACGTCCTGACTTTC. It encodes CASSLIQGVSGANVLTF. This sequence joins TRBV5-1 and TRBJ2-6; the match to TRBD1 covers 8 bases. This CDR3 is 17 amino acids long. Unmatched junction bases numbered 3, after V lost 1 base and J lost 0 bases. Germline CDR1 reads SGHRS; CDR2 reads YFSETQ.

This sequence joins TRBV3-1 and TRBJ1-3; TRBD1 is a possible D gene (6 bases). CDR3 length: 18 residues. The germline V and J ends were trimmed by 3 bases and 0 bases, with 18 bases remaining between them. The V gene's germline CDR1 is LGHDT and CDR2 YNNKEL (reference sequence). CDR3 in amino acids: CASSQAPGTLSSGNTIYF. The CDR3 DNA reads as TGTGCCAGCAGCCAGGCCCCCGGGACACTGAGCTCTGGAAACACCATATATTTT.

The genes are TRBV12-3 or TRBV12-4 and TRBJ1-1; perhaps TRBD1 as D (5 bases). The CDR3 runs 15 residues. The ends were cut back, 6 bases at V and 4 bases at J, with 18 bases in the middle. The chain's CDR3 is CASRRLLSGSTEAFF. The CDR3, as DNA: TGTGCCAGCAGAAGGCTACTTTCAGGGTCCACTGAAGCTTTCTTT.

V is TRBV2 and J is TRBJ2-7; 8 bases align to TRBD2. V dropped 10 bases and J dropped 4; count of bases not matched to a gene: 6. The CDR3 spans 12 residues. CDR1 and CDR2 from the germline V gene are SNHLY and FYNNEI. Written as DNA, the CDR3 is TGTGCCACCGGGGGGGGAATTTACGAGCAGTACTTC. Encoded protein: CATGGGIYEQYF.

Only a few counts were recorded for this clonotype. The chain is built from TRBV5-5 and TRBJ1-5; D remains ambiguous. This CDR3 has 15 residues. The V and J ends lost 4 bases and 1 base respectively, with 12 bases between them. Germline CDR1 and CDR2: SGHKS and YYEKEE (reference sequence). The chain's CDR3 is CASSRNTDSNQPQHF. The CDR3 DNA sequence: TGTGCCAGCAGCCGGAATACCGACAGCAATCAGCCCCAGCATTTT.

V is TRBV4-3 and J is TRBJ1-1; possible D gene TRBD1, 5 bases. CDR3 length equals 14 residues. The germline V gene has CDR1 LGHNA and CDR2 YSLEER. Trimming took off 0 bases at V and 5 bases at J, with 10 bases between the two ends. CDR3 protein: CASSQDRRTTEAFF. The CDR3 nucleotides read TGCGCCAGCAGCCAAGATCGACGGACAACTGAAGCTTTCTTT.

A few counts support this clonotype. The chain combines TRBV7-2 with TRBJ2-3; D is possibly TRBD2 (6 bases). CDR1 SGHTA and CDR2 FQGNSA come from the germline V gene. The CDR3 is 14 amino acids. V was pared by 5 bases and J by 6 bases, with 15 bases between. Written as DNA, the CDR3 is TGTGCCAGCAGCCTAGGACTACCGTGGGATACGCAGTATTTT. This codes for CASSLGLPWDTQYF.

The rearrangement links TRBV14 to TRBJ2-1; 7 bases are a match to TRBD1. J lost 5 bases, V lost 3 bases, and 16 bases had no gene match. The CDR3 is made up of 18 amino acids. Germline values: CDR1 SGHDN, CDR2 FVKESK. CDR3 in amino acids: CASSQPLPLGDRDNEQFF. In DNA form, the CDR3 reads TGTGCCAGCAGCCAGCCTCTGCCCCTCGGGGACAGAGACAATGAGCAGTTCTTC.

This clonotype has more than one count but fewer than ten. The J gene is TRBJ1-1, the V gene TRBV5-5; D uncertain. The V end lost 2 bases, the J end lost 9 bases, and 11 bases lay between the germline ends. This CDR3 is 12 amino acids long. Germline-derived CDR1 and CDR2 are SGHKS and YYEKEE (reference sequence). The CDR3 loop is CASSFFTPQAFF. DNA for the CDR3: TGTGCCAGCAGCTTCTTCACCCCTCAAGCTTTCTTT.

J is TRBJ2-5 and V is TRBV6-5; no definite D call. The CDR3 length is 15 residues. In germline, CDR1 is MNHEY, CDR2 SVGAGI. V dropped 0 bases and J dropped 7 bases, with 15 bases sitting between them. Written as DNA, the CDR3 is TGTGCCAGCAGTTACTCGAAGCCACCTGGCGGGACCCAGTACTTC. Translating gives CASSYSKPPGGTQYF.

The chain recombines TRBV9 with TRBJ1-1; 9 nucleotides line up with TRBD1. The germline gives CDR1 SGDLS, CDR2 YYNGEE. This CDR3 spans 16 amino acids. V was clipped by 0 bases and J by 4 bases; unmatched bases: 7. CDR3 coding DNA: TGTGCCAGCAGCGTAGCCCTCGGGACAGGGATCACTGAAGCTTTCTTT. Its protein product is CASSVALGTGITEAFF.

The V gene is TRBV6-5, the J gene TRBJ1-4; no firm D call. Per germline, CDR1 MNHEY and CDR2 SVGAGI. The CDR3 extends over 15 amino acids. The germline V and J ends were trimmed by 6 bases and 4 bases, with 15 bases remaining between them. The CDR3 protein is CASSRHGRLNEKLFF. CDR3 nucleotides: TGTGCCAGCAGCCGCCATGGGAGGCTTAATGAAAAACTGTTTTTT.

In its sample, this clonotype was seen a few times. This chain connects TRBV7-2 to TRBJ2-3, with TRBD2 identical over 9 bases. The junction had 12 bases not matched to a gene; V was cut back by 5 bases and J by 3 bases. The germline CDR1 and CDR2 sequences are SGHTA and FQGNSA. The CDR3 totals 17 residues. In DNA form, the CDR3 reads TGTGCCAGCAGCGCACCCCTAGGGACTAGCAGGACAGATACGCAGTATTTT. Encoded protein: CASSAPLGTSRTDTQYF.

This clonotype showed up just a few times. The V and J genes are TRBV5-4 and TRBJ1-5; no reliable D call. Germline V lookup: CDR1 SGHNT, CDR2 YYREEE (reference sequence). The CDR3 totals 12 residues. Trimming pared 2 bases from V and 6 bases from J, leaving 6 bases between. Here the CDR3 reads CASSFVGQPQHF. Written as DNA, the CDR3 is TGTGCCAGCAGCTTCGTGGGTCAGCCCCAGCATTTT.

The CDR3 DNA reads as TGTGCCAGCAGCTTGACGGGACAGGGGAACGAGCAGTACTTC. It is translated as CASSLTGQGNEQYF. The chain joins TRBV5-6 to TRBJ2-7, with 10 bases aligning to TRBD1. This CDR3 has 14 amino acids. V lost 1 base to trimming and J lost 5 bases; unmatched junction nucleotides: 3. The V gene's germline CDR1 is SGHDT and CDR2 YYEEEE.

This sequence joins TRBV20-1 and TRBJ1-2; D is unclear. Trimming removed 1 base at V and 4 bases at J, with 16 bases between. This CDR3 is 15 amino acids long. Germline V gives CDR1 DFQATT, CDR2 SNEGSKA (reference sequence). The CDR3 loop reads CSARASQIAFYGYTF. In DNA form, the CDR3 reads TGCAGTGCTAGAGCCTCTCAGATAGCCTTCTATGGCTACACCTTC.